This TCR beta chain was sequenced during a study of blood T cells in healthy people across ages. V lost 3 bases and J lost 1; bases outside the gene matches: 5. Germline-derived CDR1 and CDR2 are SGHVS and FQNEAQ. This CDR3 has 16 residues. Healthy individuals of Caucasian origin from Russia, aged about 6 to 95, served as donors. The authors extracted at least 5.5 micrograms of total RNA per sample. A second about 7 to 12 cycle PCR used barcoded and J-beta primers. Each CDR3 protein gets one entry after TCRdb re-called the 5' RACE reads with MiXCR. The sample contains about 900,000 distinct CDR3 sequences, roughly 50% of which appear only once. Regarding this clonotype: The antigen is unknown.

Study observations and caveats: Diversity was higher, and naive CD4+ cells more numerous, in long-lived donors than in aged donors.

The receptor was isolated from a man under 40 in good health. Sequencing was done on a sample of blood. The rearrangement joins TRBV7-8 to TRBJ1-5, with TRBD1 matching 8 bases. The CDR3 region is CASSLEGQVSNQPQHF. The CDR3 DNA reads TGTGCCAGCAGCTTGGAGGGACAGGTGAGCAATCAGCCCCAGCATTTT.